The 10 T cell receptor beta chains below all came from one sample that was sequenced in a study of cytomegalovirus exposure and HLA in healthy donors. Amplification used 60 Vbeta primers and 13 Jbeta primers. The method was immunoSEQ multiplex PCR; TCRdb's version includes in-frame clones alone and lacks a portion of them. The sample carries 160,000 or so clones, roughly 76% recorded once. Sequencing input: PBMCs. These receptors were collected from a man aged 60 to 69 in good health and CMV-seronegative.

The CDR3 bases are TGTGCCAGCAGTACGACAGCGAACACTGAAGCTTTCTTT. It codes for CASSTTANTEAFF. The J gene is TRBJ1-1, the V gene TRBV2; the D gene is possibly TRBD1 (5 bases). The CDR3 spans 13 residues. Germline CDR1 SNHLY, CDR2 FYNNEI. Trimming cost V 5 bases and J 1 base, with 8 bases left between them.

In this sample, this clone turned up once. As DNA, the CDR3 is TGTGCCAGCAGTTTACTCTCGGGTCTGGATGGCTACACCTTC. Translation gives CASSLLSGLDGYTF. The chain recombines TRBV27 with TRBJ1-2; no firm D call. In germline, CDR1 is MNHEY, CDR2 SMNVEV (reference sequence). This CDR3 has 14 residues. V gave up 2 bases and J gave up 6 bases, with 13 bases separating them.

The chain joins TRBV4-3 to TRBJ2-5, with 7 nucleotides matching TRBD2. This CDR3 is 13 amino acids long. V dropped 4 bases and J dropped 7; count of bases not matched to a gene: 6. Per germline, CDR1 LGHNA and CDR2 YSLEER. The CDR3 sequence is CASSRIGEGTQYF. CDR3 sequence (DNA): TGCGCCAGCAGCCGTATTGGGGAGGGGACCCAGTACTTC.

V and J are TRBV2 and TRBJ1-2, with no clear D. CDR1 and CDR2 (germline): SNHLY, FYNNEI. The length of the CDR3 is 13 residues. Between the trimmed V and J ends, which lost 5 bases and 4 bases, there was a span of 11 bases. CDR3 amino acids: CASSPRFGYGYTF. The CDR3, as DNA: TGTGCCAGCAGTCCTAGGTTCGGCTATGGCTACACCTTC.

CDR3 nucleotides: TGCGCCAGCAGCTTGTACCAGGGCTACGAGCAGTACTTC. It codes for CASSLYQGYEQYF. This sequence joins TRBV5-1 and TRBJ2-7; tentative D call: TRBD1 (5 bases). The CDR3 consists of 13 residues. Trimming cost V 1 base and J 3 bases, with 8 bases left between them. Germline V gene data show CDR1 as SGHRS and CDR2 as YFSETQ.

The CDR3 bases are TGTGCCAGCAGTCCCGACAGCTCCTCCTCCTACGAGCAGTACTTC. It encodes CASSPDSSSSYEQYF. J is TRBJ2-7 and V is TRBV7-2; the D gene is possibly TRBD1 (5 bases). Germline loops: CDR1 SGHTA, CDR2 FQGNSA. CDR3 size: 15 residues. Trimming pared 6 bases from V and 0 bases from J, leaving 15 bases between.

This clone was observed a few times. The V gene is TRBV7-2, the J gene TRBJ2-2; 13 bases agree with TRBD2. The germline gives CDR1 SGHTA, CDR2 FQGNSA. Trimming removed 3 bases from V and 8 bases from J; junction bases left unmatched: 3. This CDR3 has 15 residues. The CDR3 DNA sequence: TGTGCCAGCAGCTTCGGGACTAGCGGGACGGGGGAGCTGTTTTTT. Protein sequence: CASSFGTSGTGELFF.

This chain uses TRBV2 with TRBJ1-1, with TRBD1 identical over 7 bases. The junction had 8 bases not matched to a gene; V was cut back by 6 bases and J by 4 bases. The CDR3 length is 14 residues. The germline gives CDR1 SNHLY, CDR2 FYNNEI. The CDR3 here is CASRYTGVGTEAFF. The CDR3 DNA sequence: TGTGCCAGCAGATACACAGGGGTGGGCACTGAAGCTTTCTTT.

The genes are TRBV6-5 and TRBJ2-2, with 9 bases aligning to TRBD1. Trimming removed 4 bases from V and 5 bases from J; junction bases left unmatched: 5. The CDR3 contains 15 residues. Germline lookup yields CDR1 MNHEY and CDR2 SVGAGI. CDR3 coding DNA: TGTGCCAGCAGTTCGGGGACAGGGAGAACCGGGGAGCTGTTTTTT. It translates to CASSSGTGRTGELFF.

The CDR3 DNA reads as TGTGCCAGCAGCTCCTATGGACAGTACCCAAGCACAGATACGCAGTATTTT. Translated: CASSSYGQYPSTDTQYF. The rearrangement uses TRBV11-2 and TRBJ2-3; D might be TRBD1 (6 bases). The germline V and J ends were trimmed by 4 bases and 0 bases, with 17 bases remaining between them. CDR1 and CDR2 (germline): SGHAT, FQNNGV. The CDR3 runs 17 residues. The whole variable domain, remainder taken from reference TRBV11-2 and TRBJ2-3, is EAGVAQSPRYKIIEKRQSVAFWCNPISGHATLYWYQQILGQGPKLLIQFQNNGVVDDSQLPKDRFSAERLKGVDSTLKIQPAKLEDSAVYLCASSSYGQYPSTDTQYFGPGTRLTVL.